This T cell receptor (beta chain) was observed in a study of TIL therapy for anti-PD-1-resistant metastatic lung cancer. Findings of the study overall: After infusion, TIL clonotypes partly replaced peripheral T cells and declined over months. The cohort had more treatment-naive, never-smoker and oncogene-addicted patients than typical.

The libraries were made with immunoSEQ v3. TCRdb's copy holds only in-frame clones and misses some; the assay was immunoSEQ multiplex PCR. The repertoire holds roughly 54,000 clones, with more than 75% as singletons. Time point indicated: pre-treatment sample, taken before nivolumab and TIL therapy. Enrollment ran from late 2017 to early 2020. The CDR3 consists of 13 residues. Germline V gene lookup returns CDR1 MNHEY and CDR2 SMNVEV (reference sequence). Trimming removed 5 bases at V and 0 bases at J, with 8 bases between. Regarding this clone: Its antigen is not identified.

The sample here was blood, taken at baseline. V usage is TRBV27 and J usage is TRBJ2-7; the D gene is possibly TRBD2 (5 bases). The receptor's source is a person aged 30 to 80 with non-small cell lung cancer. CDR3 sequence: CASSATSSYEQYF. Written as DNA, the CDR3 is TGTGCCAGCAGTGCAACTAGCTCCTACGAGCAGTACTTC.